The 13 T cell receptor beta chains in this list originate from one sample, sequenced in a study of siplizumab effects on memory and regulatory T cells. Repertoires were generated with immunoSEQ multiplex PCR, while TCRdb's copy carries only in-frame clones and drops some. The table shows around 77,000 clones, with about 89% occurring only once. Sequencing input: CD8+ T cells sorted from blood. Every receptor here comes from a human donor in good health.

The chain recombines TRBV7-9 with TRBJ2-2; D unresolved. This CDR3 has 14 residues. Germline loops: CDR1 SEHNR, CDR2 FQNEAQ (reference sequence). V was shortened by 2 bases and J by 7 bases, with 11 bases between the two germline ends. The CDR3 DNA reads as TGTGCCAGCAGCTTATCTCTAGGTTTCGGGGAGCTGTTTTTT. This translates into CASSLSLGFGELFF.

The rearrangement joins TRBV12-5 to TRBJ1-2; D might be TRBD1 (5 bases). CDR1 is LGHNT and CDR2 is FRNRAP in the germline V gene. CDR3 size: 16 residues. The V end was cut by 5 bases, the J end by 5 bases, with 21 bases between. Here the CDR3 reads CASGKLWDRSFYGYTF. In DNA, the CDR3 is TGTGCTAGTGGTAAACTATGGGACCGGAGCTTTTATGGCTACACCTTC.

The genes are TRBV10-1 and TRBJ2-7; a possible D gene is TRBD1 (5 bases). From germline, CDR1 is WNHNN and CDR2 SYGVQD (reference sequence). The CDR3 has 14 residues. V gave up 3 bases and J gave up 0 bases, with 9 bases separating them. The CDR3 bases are TGCGCCAGCAGTGACGCCAGGGACTCCTACGAGCAGTACTTC. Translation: CASSDARDSYEQYF.

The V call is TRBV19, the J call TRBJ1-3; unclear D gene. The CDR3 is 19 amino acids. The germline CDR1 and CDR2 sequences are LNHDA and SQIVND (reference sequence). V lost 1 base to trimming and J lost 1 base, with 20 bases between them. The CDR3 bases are TGTGCCAGTAGTATAGTTCCGTCCCACACTTCTTGGTCTGGAAACACCATATATTTT. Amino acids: CASSIVPSHTSWSGNTIYF. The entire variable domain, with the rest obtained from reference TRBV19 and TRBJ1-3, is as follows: DGGITQSPKYLFRKEGQNVTLSCEQNLNHDAMYWYRQDPGQGLRLIYYSQIVNDFQKGDIAEGYSVSREKKESFPLTVTSAQKNPTAFYLCASSIVPSHTSWSGNTIYFGEGSWLTVV.

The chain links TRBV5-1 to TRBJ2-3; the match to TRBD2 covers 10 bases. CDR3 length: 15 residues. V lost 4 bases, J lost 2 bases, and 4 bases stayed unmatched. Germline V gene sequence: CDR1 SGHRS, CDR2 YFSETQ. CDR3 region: CASSVGLADTDTQYF. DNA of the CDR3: TGCGCCAGCAGCGTCGGACTAGCGGACACAGATACGCAGTATTTT.

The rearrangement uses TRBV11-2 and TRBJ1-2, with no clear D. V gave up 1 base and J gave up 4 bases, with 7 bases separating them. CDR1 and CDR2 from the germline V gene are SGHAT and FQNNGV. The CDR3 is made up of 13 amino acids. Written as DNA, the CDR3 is TGTGCCAGCAGCTTAGTGGGGAGCTATGGCTACACCTTC. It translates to CASSLVGSYGYTF.

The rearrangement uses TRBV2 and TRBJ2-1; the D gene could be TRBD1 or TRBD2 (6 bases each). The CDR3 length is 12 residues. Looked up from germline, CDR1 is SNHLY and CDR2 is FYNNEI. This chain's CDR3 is CVLGGTYNEQFF. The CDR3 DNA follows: TGTGTCTTGGGGGGCACCTACAATGAGCAGTTCTTC.

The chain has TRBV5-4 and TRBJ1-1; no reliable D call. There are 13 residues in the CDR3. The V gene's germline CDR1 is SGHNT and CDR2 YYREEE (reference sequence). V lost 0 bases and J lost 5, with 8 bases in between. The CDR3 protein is CASSLDLRTEAFF. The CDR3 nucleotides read TGTGCCAGCAGCTTGGACCTTCGAACTGAAGCTTTCTTT.

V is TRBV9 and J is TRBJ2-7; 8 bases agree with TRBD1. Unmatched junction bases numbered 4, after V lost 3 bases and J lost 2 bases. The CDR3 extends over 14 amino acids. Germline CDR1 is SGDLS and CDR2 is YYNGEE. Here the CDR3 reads CASSETGAPYEQYF. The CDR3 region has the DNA TGTGCCAGCAGCGAGACAGGGGCCCCCTACGAGCAGTACTTC.

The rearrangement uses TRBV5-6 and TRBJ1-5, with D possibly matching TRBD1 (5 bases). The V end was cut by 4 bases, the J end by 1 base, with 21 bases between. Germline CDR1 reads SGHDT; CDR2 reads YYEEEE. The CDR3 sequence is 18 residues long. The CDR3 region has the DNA TGTGCCAGCAGCCTCCGCGGGACCTTCCTGAGGAGCAATCAGCCCCAGCATTTT. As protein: CASSLRGTFLRSNQPQHF.

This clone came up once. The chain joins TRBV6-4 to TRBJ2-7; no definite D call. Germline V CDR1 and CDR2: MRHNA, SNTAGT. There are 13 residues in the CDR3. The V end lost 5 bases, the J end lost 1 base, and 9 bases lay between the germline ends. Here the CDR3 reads CASSYAPSYEQYF. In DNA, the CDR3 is TGTGCCAGCAGTTACGCACCGTCCTACGAGCAGTACTTC.

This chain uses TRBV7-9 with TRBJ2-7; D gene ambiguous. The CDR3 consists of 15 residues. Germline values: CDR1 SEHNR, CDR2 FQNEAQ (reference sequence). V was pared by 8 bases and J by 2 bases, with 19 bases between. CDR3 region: CASSGPRPHPYEQYF. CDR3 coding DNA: TGTGCCAGCTCCGGGCCCAGGCCCCACCCCTACGAGCAGTACTTC. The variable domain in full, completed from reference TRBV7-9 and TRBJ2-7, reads DTGVSQNPRHKITKRGQNVTFRCDPISEHNRLYWYRQTLGQGPEFLTYFQNEAQLEKSRLLSDRFSAERPKGSFSTLEIQRTEQGDSAMYLCASSGPRPHPYEQYFGPGTRLTVT.

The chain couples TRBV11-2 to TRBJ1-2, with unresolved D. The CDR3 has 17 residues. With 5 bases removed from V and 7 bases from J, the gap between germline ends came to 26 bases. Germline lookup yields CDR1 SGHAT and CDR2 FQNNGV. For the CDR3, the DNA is TGTGCCAGCAGCCCTTCCCACTTCACCGAACCTTCTGGTGGCTACACCTTC. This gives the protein CASSPSHFTEPSGGYTF.